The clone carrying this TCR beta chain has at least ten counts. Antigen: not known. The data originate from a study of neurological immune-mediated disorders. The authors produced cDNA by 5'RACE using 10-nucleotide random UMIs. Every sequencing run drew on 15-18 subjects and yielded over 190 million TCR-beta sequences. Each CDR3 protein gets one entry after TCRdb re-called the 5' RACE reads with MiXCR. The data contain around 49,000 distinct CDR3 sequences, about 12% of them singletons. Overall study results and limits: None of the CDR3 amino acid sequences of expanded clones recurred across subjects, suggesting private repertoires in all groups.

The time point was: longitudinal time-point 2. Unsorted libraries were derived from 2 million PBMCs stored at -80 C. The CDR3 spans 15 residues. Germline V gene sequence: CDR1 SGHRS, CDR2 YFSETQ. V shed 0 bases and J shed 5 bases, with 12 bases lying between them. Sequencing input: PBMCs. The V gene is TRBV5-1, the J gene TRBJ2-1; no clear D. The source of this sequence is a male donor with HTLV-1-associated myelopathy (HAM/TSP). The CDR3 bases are TGCGCCAGCAGCTTGGAAGGGCTTAGGGACAATGAGCAGTTCTTC. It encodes CASSLEGLRDNEQFF.